This TCR beta chain is drawn from a study of T-cell reconstitution after alpha-beta-depleted transplantation in children. Unique molecular identifiers were used to barcode this TCRbeta library. TCRdb recomputed calls from the PCR reads with MiXCR, one row per CDR3 protein. Among about 610,000 distinct CDR3 sequences, about 10% were seen once, and the ten largest hold less than 5%. CDR3 size: 18 residues. The V gene's germline CDR1 is SQVTM and CDR2 ANQGSEA. Trimming took 8 bases from V and 1 from J; bases not matched to a gene: 17. The chain combines TRBV29-1 with TRBJ2-1; 10 bases map to TRBD2. The source material was PBMCs from the stem cell graft donor, sampled from the stem cell graft. The receptor's source is a human donor who donated a stem cell graft to a child with acute myeloid leukemia. The CDR3 is CSSEGAMGTSASYNEQFF. The CDR3 bases are TGCAGCTCCGAGGGGGCTATGGGGACTAGCGCTTCCTACAATGAGCAGTTCTTC.